A selection of T cell receptor beta chains follows, all from one sample in a study of shared clonotypes between healthy human individuals. TCRdb's table, derived via immunoSEQ multiplex PCR, lists solely in-frame clones and lacks some. The sample records 550,000 to 600,000 clones, more than 95% being singletons. The sample comprised naive CD8+ T cells sorted from blood. All receptors derive from a man under 40 in good health. CDR3s include the opening cysteine and the closing phenylalanine or tryptophan. The D gene is left open where the match is weak. Rows may omit the clone size; those that give it use once, few, many or a size class.

V gene,D gene,clone size,J gene,CDR3 protein,CDR3 DNA
TRBV7-9,TRBD2,.,TRBJ2-1,CASSRRERGTDEQFF,TGTGCCAGCAGTCGGCGGGAGCGGGGTACGGATGAGCAGTTCTTC
TRBV7-9,.,.,TRBJ1-2,CASSLARQEVVYGYTF,TGTGCCAGCAGCTTAGCGCGGCAGGAAGTCGTGTATGGCTACACCTTC
TRBV11-2,TRBD2,.,TRBJ2-7,CASSDGTSGSYEQYF,TGTGCCAGCAGCGACGGGACTAGCGGCTCCTACGAGCAGTACTTC
TRBV4-3,TRBD2,.,TRBJ2-3,CASSQGRTSGSTDTQYF,TGCGCCAGCAGCCAAGGTCGGACTAGCGGGAGCACAGATACGCAGTATTTT
TRBV28,.,.,TRBJ2-1,CASSFAEPSSYNEQFF,TGTGCCAGCAGCTTTGCGGAACCGAGCTCCTACAATGAGCAGTTCTTC
TRBV27,.,.,TRBJ2-7,CASSLHGDEQYF,TGTGCCAGCAGTTTACACGGGGACGAGCAGTACTTC
TRBV7-8,.,.,TRBJ2-7,CASSFGLSGTYEQYF,TGTGCCAGCAGCTTCGGTTTAAGCGGAACCTACGAGCAGTACTTC
TRBV2,.,.,TRBJ1-1,CASRGHSNTEAFF,TGTGCCAGCAGAGGCCACTCGAACACTGAAGCTTTCTTT
TRBV6-1,TRBD1,.,TRBJ2-7,CASSVGQGAGEQYF,TGTGCCAGCAGTGTGGGACAGGGGGCAGGAGAGCAGTACTTC
TRBV11-2,.,.,TRBJ2-3,CASSPPGLSTDTQYF,TGTGCCAGCAGCCCTCCGGGACTGAGCACAGATACGCAGTATTTT
TRBV29-1,.,.,TRBJ2-1,CSDDVPGPYNEQFF,TGCAGCGACGACGTACCGGGTCCGTACAATGAGCAGTTCTTC
TRBV7-8,.,.,TRBJ1-1,CASSLTSGRNTEAFF,TGTGCCAGCAGCTTAACCTCGGGCCGGAACACTGAAGCTTTCTTT
TRBV27,.,.,TRBJ1-5,CASSLSGNQPQHF,TGTGCCAGCAGTTTATCGGGCAATCAGCCCCAGCATTTT
TRBV7-2,.,.,TRBJ2-7,CASSYDPLEQYF,TGTGCCAGCAGCTACGATCCCCTCGAGCAGTACTTC
TRBV7-2,TRBD2,.,TRBJ2-3,CASSLSGSGDTQYF,TGTGCCAGCAGCTTGAGCGGGAGTGGGGATACGCAGTATTTT
TRBV7-2,TRBD2,.,TRBJ2-5,CASSLRAGAARQETQYF,TGTGCCAGCAGCTTGCGAGCGGGAGCGGCACGACAAGAGACCCAGTACTTC
TRBV9,.,.,TRBJ2-5,CASSVGGEETQYF,TGTGCCAGCAGCGTAGGTGGGGAAGAGACCCAGTACTTC
TRBV4-2,.,.,TRBJ2-1,CASSQVERGEQFF,TGTGCCAGCAGCCAAGTAGAACGGGGTGAGCAGTTCTTC
TRBV19,TRBD2,.,TRBJ2-5,CASSWGSGSYSQETQYF,TGTGCCAGTAGTTGGGGTAGCGGGAGTTACTCTCAAGAGACCCAGTACTTC
TRBV29-1,TRBD2,.,TRBJ2-3,CSVDSSGTDTQYF,TGCAGCGTGGACTCTAGCGGGACAGATACGCAGTATTTT
TRBV4-1,.,.,TRBJ2-2,CASSQDWGHIDTGELFF,TGCGCCAGCAGCCAAGATTGGGGACACATAGACACCGGGGAGCTGTTTTTT
TRBV9,TRBD2,.,TRBJ2-1,CASSVAFGRNEQFF,TGTGCCAGCAGCGTAGCTTTCGGGAGGAATGAGCAGTTCTTC
TRBV4-2,.,.,TRBJ2-1,CASSQTRSSYNEQFF,TGTGCCAGCAGCCAGACAAGAAGCTCCTACAATGAGCAGTTCTTC
TRBV13,.,.,TRBJ1-1,CASSPYTEAFF,TGTGCCAGCAGCCCCTACACTGAAGCTTTCTTT
TRBV5-6,TRBD2,.,TRBJ2-7,CASSLSLAELGESYEQYF,TGTGCCAGCAGCTTGTCGCTAGCGGAGTTGGGGGAATCCTACGAGCAGTACTTC
TRBV25-1,.,.,TRBJ2-2,CASSVVTGELFF,TGTGCCAGCAGTGTAGTGACCGGGGAGCTGTTTTTT
TRBV4-3,TRBD2,.,TRBJ2-7,CASSQVTKAGGYHEQYF,TGCGCCAGCAGCCAAGTCACCAAAGCGGGAGGGTATCACGAGCAGTACTTC
TRBV7-9,.,.,TRBJ2-7,CASSPTPGTTSYEQYF,TGTGCCAGCAGCCCCACCCCCGGGACAACCTCCTACGAGCAGTACTTC
TRBV29-1,TRBD2,.,TRBJ2-1,CSAELAGVQDEQFF,TGCAGCGCCGAACTAGCGGGAGTACAGGATGAGCAGTTCTTC
TRBV9,TRBD2,once,TRBJ2-1,CASSVLAGDYNEQFF,TGTGCCAGCAGCGTATTAGCGGGAGACTACAATGAGCAGTTCTTC
TRBV5-1,.,.,TRBJ1-1,CASSLYRGAGTEAFF,TGCGCCAGCAGCTTGTATAGGGGGGCTGGCACTGAAGCTTTCTTT
TRBV14,.,once,TRBJ2-7,CASSQELGYEQYF,TGTGCCAGCAGCCAAGAGTTGGGCTACGAGCAGTACTTC
TRBV28,.,.,TRBJ1-1,CATHKNTEAFF,TGTGCCACACACAAGAACACTGAAGCTTTCTTT
TRBV27,.,.,TRBJ2-3,CASSLSRGTDTQYF,TGTGCCAGCAGTTTAAGCCGGGGCACAGATACGCAGTATTTT
TRBV7-9,.,.,TRBJ1-1,CASSPLQGWAFF,TGTGCCAGCAGCCCTCTACAGGGATGGGCTTTCTTT
TRBV7-9,TRBD2,.,TRBJ2-3,CASSLGLAGLYTQYF,TGTGCCAGCAGCCTTGGACTAGCGGGATTATATACGCAGTATTTT
TRBV28,.,.,TRBJ2-7,CASSLGRGVEQYF,TGTGCCAGCAGTTTGGGACGAGGGGTCGAGCAGTACTTC
TRBV9,.,.,TRBJ2-5,CASRGLGETQYF,TGTGCCAGCAGGGGGCTTGGAGAGACCCAGTACTTC
TRBV28,.,.,TRBJ1-3,CASSSPGHERNTIYF,TGTGCCAGCAGTTCCCCGGGACACGAGAGAAACACCATATATTTT
TRBV5-5,.,.,TRBJ2-7,CASSFPTDSYEQYF,TGTGCCAGCAGCTTCCCGACAGATTCCTACGAGCAGTACTTC
TRBV6-6,.,.,TRBJ2-2,CASIQIRTNTGELFF,TGTGCCAGCATACAAATACGTACTAACACCGGGGAGCTGTTTTTT
TRBV28,TRBD2,once,TRBJ2-3,CASSFRTSGRPFTDTQYF,TGTGCCAGCAGTTTTAGGACTAGCGGGAGGCCTTTCACAGATACGCAGTATTTT
TRBV15,.,.,TRBJ2-7,CATSRTRREEQYF,TGTGCCACCAGCAGAACACGACGGGAGGAGCAGTACTTC
TRBV11-2,.,.,TRBJ2-7,CASSWSLFEQYF,TGTGCCAGCAGCTGGAGCCTTTTCGAGCAGTACTTC
TRBV29-1,TRBD2,.,TRBJ2-1,CSVQGKSGSSYNEQFF,TGCAGCGTTCAAGGGAAGAGCGGGAGCTCCTACAATGAGCAGTTCTTC
TRBV9,TRBD2,.,TRBJ2-7,CASSISGTSYEQYF,TGTGCCAGCAGCATTAGCGGGACCTCCTACGAGCAGTACTTC
TRBV4-1,.,once,TRBJ2-1,CASSRSGEQFF,TGCGCCAGCAGCCGGTCTGGTGAGCAGTTCTTC
TRBV19,.,.,TRBJ2-1,CASRPGIVGGEEQFF,TGTGCCAGTAGGCCCGGAATAGTAGGGGGAGAGGAGCAGTTCTTC
TRBV14,.,.,TRBJ2-7,CASSPGTSSEQYF,TGTGCCAGCAGCCCCGGGACTTCGAGCGAGCAGTACTTC
TRBV9,.,.,TRBJ2-3,CASSPGGPGVDTQYF,TGTGCCAGCAGCCCCGGGGGCCCAGGTGTGGATACGCAGTATTTT
TRBV7-2,TRBD2,.,TRBJ2-3,CASSLGLWVGGPSDTQYF,TGTGCCAGCAGCTTAGGCCTCTGGGTGGGAGGGCCCTCAGATACGCAGTATTTT
TRBV4-2,.,.,TRBJ2-5,CASRQDSYQETQYF,TGTGCCAGCAGGCAGGACAGTTACCAAGAGACCCAGTACTTC
TRBV4-1,TRBD2,.,TRBJ2-1,CASSQTSGRDNEQFF,TGCGCCAGCAGCCAAACTAGCGGGAGGGACAATGAGCAGTTCTTC
TRBV27,.,.,TRBJ2-7,CASREGGEFAYEQYF,TGTGCCAGCAGAGAGGGGGGGGAGTTTGCGTACGAGCAGTACTTC
TRBV11-2,TRBD2,.,TRBJ2-7,CASSFGDGTSGNYEQYF,TGTGCCAGCAGCTTTGGCGACGGGACTAGCGGTAACTACGAGCAGTACTTC
TRBV4-1,TRBD1,once,TRBJ2-3,CASSPDRGRDTQYF,TGCGCCAGCAGCCCTGACAGGGGGCGGGATACGCAGTATTTT
TRBV15,.,.,TRBJ2-3,CATSGKLAPGTDTQYF,TGTGCCACCAGCGGTAAACTAGCCCCTGGCACAGATACGCAGTATTTT
TRBV30,.,.,TRBJ2-7,CAWSGTYEQYF,TGTGCCTGGAGCGGTACCTACGAGCAGTACTTC